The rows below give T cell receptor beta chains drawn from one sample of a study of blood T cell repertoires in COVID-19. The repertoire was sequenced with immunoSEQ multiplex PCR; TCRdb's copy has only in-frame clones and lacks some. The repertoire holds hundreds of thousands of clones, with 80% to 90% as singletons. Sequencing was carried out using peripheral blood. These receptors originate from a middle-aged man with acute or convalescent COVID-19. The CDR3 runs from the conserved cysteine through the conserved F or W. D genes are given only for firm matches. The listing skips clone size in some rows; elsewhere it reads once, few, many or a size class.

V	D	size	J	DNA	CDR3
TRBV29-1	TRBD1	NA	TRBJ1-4	TGCAGCGTTCTGTGGACAGGGTCTTGGCAGGATAATGAAAAACTGTTTTTT	CSVLWTGSWQDNEKLFF
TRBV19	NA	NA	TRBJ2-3	TGTGCCAGTAGTGTCCTACCGCGGGATTCAGATACGCAGTATTTT	CASSVLPRDSDTQYF
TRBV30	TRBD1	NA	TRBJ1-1	TGTGCCTGGAGTGTACAGGGGGTCACTGAAGCTTTCTTT	CAWSVQGVTEAFF
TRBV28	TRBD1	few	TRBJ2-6	TGTGCCAGCAGCCCACAGGGGGATGGGGCCAACGTCCTGACTTTC	CASSPQGDGANVLTF
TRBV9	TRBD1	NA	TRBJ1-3	TGTGCCAGCAGCATACAGGGGGACGAAGGAAACACCATATATTTT	CASSIQGDEGNTIYF
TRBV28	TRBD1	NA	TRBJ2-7	TGTGCCAGCAGTTCTTTTGTCTCAGGACAGGGTTCAGCCTACGAGCAGTACTTC	CASSSFVSGQGSAYEQYF
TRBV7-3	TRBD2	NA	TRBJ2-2	TGTGCCAGCAGCTCCCCGGGAGGGGGGACCGGGGAGCTGTTTTTT	CASSSPGGGTGELFF
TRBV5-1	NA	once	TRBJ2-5	TGCGCCAGCAGTCGGGGGTTTAAAGAGACCCAGTACTTC	CASSRGFKETQYF
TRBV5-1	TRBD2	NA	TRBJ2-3	TGCGCCAGCAGCTTGGGACTAGCGGGGGGTGCAGATACGCAGTATTTT	CASSLGLAGGADTQYF
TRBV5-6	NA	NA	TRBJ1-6	TGTGCCAGCAGTCGCGAACTCCGAGGGGGTGAGTCACCCCTCCACTTT	CASSRELRGGESPLHF
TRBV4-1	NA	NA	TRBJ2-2	TGCGCCAGCAGCCAATCACGGGGTTCTGGCGGGGAGCTGTTTTTT	CASSQSRGSGGELFF
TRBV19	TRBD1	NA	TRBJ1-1	TGTGCCAGTAGTATCTCCAGGACAGGGGGTGTTATGAACACTGAAGCTTTCTTT	CASSISRTGGVMNTEAFF
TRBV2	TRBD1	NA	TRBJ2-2	TGTGCCAGCAGTGAAATGGGACAGTGGCGGAACACCGGGGAGCTGTTTTTT	CASSEMGQWRNTGELFF
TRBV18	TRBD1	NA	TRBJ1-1	TGTGCCAGCTCACCTCGGACAGGGGATACTGAAGCTTTCTTT	CASSPRTGDTEAFF
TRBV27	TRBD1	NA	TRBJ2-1	TGTGCCAGCAGTTATGGACAGGGATTTAGGGATGAGCAGTTCTTC	CASSYGQGFRDEQFF
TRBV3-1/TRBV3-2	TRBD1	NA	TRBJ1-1	TGTGCCAGCAGCCACCTAGACAGGGACGCTTTCTTT	CASSHLDRDAFF